The 2 T cell receptor beta chains below all came from one sample that was sequenced in a study of blood T cell repertoires in COVID-19. Sequencing used immunoSEQ multiplex PCR; TCRdb keeps in-frame clones, though not all of them. The sample carries around 300,000 clones, 75% to 90% recorded once. The sequenced material came from peripheral blood. Source of these receptors: a woman in her fifties or sixties with COVID-19, enrolled during active disease.

The V and J genes are TRBV19 and TRBJ1-1; 8 bases align to TRBD1. Germline assignment: CDR1 LNHDA and CDR2 SQIVND (reference sequence). The CDR3 consists of 14 residues. J gave up 2 bases and V 4 bases, and 3 bases lay outside the gene matches. CDR3 DNA sequence: TGTGCCAGTAGTAGACAGGGGCTTAACACTGAAGCTTTCTTT. This codes for CASSRQGLNTEAFF.

The table lists this clone with a count of one. This chain joins TRBV3-1 (or the pseudogene TRBV3-2) and TRBJ2-7, with TRBD2 as a possible D gene (6 bases). The CDR3 loop spans 15 amino acids. Trimming took 6 bases from V and 3 from J, leaving 18 bases between them. From germline, CDR1 is LGHDT and CDR2 YNNKEL (reference sequence). The CDR3 DNA reads as TGTGCCAGCAGTTCCGGGTGGAGGGCGGACTACGAGCAGTACTTC. Amino acid sequence: CASSSGWRADYEQYF.